A selection of T cell receptor beta chains follows, all from one sample in a study of regulatory T cells in long-lasting Graves disease. TCRdb processed the multiplex PCR reads anew with MiXCR; each CDR3 protein has one entry. The repertoire holds about 400,000 distinct CDR3 sequences, with 15% as singletons. These same data were also listed under a study on T cells in Graves' hyperthyroidism and ophthalmopathy.

Sequencing used peripheral blood mononuclear cells (PBMCs), obtained at new diagnosis, from a patient treated with antithyroid drugs. Receptors originate from a woman between 35 and 50 years old with Graves disease. CDR3s include the opening cysteine and the closing phenylalanine or tryptophan. The order of the fields is J gene, V gene, CDR3 protein.

TRBJ1-2 TRBV18 CASSPAQAYGYTF
TRBJ2-7 TRBV20-1 CSARDWKNGVEQYF
TRBJ2-7 TRBV20-1 CSARLTGGSYEQYF
TRBJ2-5 TRBV20-1 CSARVVGGGRGTQYF
TRBJ1-6 TRBV12-3/TRBV12-4 CASSVSLQTDSPLHF
TRBJ2-1 TRBV27 CASSLGLGTSGANEQFF
TRBJ1-3 TRBV12-3/TRBV12-4 CASSSSRNTIYF
TRBJ2-5 TRBV4-1 CASSLFWDQETQYF
TRBJ2-3 TRBV5-8 CASSQSPLARALTDMQYF
TRBJ2-7 TRBV28 CASTYSGRANEQYF
TRBJ1-2 TRBV25-1 CASSEDSRSYGYTF
TRBJ2-7 TRBV28 CATKADYSYEQYF
TRBJ1-6 TRBV25-1 CASSDSIQGLFSPLHF
TRBJ2-5 TRBV5-1 CASSLQLAGGLSKETQYF
TRBJ2-1 TRBV6-1 CASRETGLPYNEQFF